This entry lists 14 T cell receptor beta chains sequenced from one sample in a study of blood T cell repertoires in COVID-19. The assay was immunoSEQ multiplex PCR, and TCRdb's table has in-frame clones only and misses some. The table lists 350,000 to 450,000 clones, approximately 89% of them singletons. The material sequenced was PBMCs or T cells enriched from blood (not recorded which). The source of these receptors is a woman between 40 and 50 years old who had been exposed to COVID-19.

The CDR3 DNA sequence: TGTGCCATCAGTGAACTGGAGACCCAGTACTTC. It codes for CAISELETQYF. This sequence joins TRBV10-3 and TRBJ2-5; no clear D gene. Germline lookup yields CDR1 ENHRY and CDR2 SYGVKD. V lost 3 bases and J 5 bases, leaving 4 bases between the germline ends. CDR3 length: 11 residues.

This chain uses TRBV18 with TRBJ1-1; 8 bases map to TRBD1. The V gene's germline CDR1 is KGHSH and CDR2 LQKENI. V shed 2 bases and J 4 bases; nucleotides not matched to a gene: 9. This CDR3 spans 16 amino acids. CDR3 protein: CASSPIPGGAGTEAFF. In nucleotides, the CDR3 is TGTGCCAGCTCACCAATACCAGGGGGCGCGGGCACTGAAGCTTTCTTT.

This clone was seen once. The rearrangement links TRBV6-5 to TRBJ1-2, with 7 bases matching TRBD1. The CDR3 length is 15 residues. V was clipped by 7 bases and J by 0 bases; unmatched bases: 8. From germline, CDR1 is MNHEY and CDR2 SVGAGI. CDR3 sequence: CASTQDRAANYGYTF. CDR3 nucleotides: TGTGCCAGCACCCAAGACAGGGCAGCTAACTATGGCTACACCTTC.

V and J are TRBV7-2 and TRBJ1-5; D uncertain. The V and J ends lost 1 base and 3 bases respectively, with 7 bases between them. CDR3 length: 14 residues. In germline, CDR1 is SGHTA, CDR2 FQGNSA. The CDR3 sequence: CASSLGGPNQPQHF. In nucleotides, the CDR3 is TGTGCCAGCAGCTTAGGTGGGCCCAATCAGCCCCAGCATTTT.

This chain links TRBV7-9 with TRBJ1-1; D remains ambiguous. This CDR3 contains 15 residues. Germline V lookup: CDR1 SEHNR, CDR2 FQNEAQ (reference sequence). V gave up 3 bases and J gave up 6 bases, with 17 bases separating them. The CDR3, as DNA: TGTGCCAGCAGCTTCCGGGGTCCGGGGATGCCTGAAGCTTTCTTT. This encodes CASSFRGPGMPEAFF.

The J gene is TRBJ1-2, the V gene TRBV5-1; 8 positions match TRBD1. CDR3 length: 16 residues. Germline lookup yields CDR1 SGHRS and CDR2 YFSETQ. Trimming took 0 bases from V and 5 from J; bases not matched to a gene: 9. CDR3 sequence reads: CASSLEPGQDIYGYTF. CDR3 coding DNA: TGCGCCAGCAGCTTGGAACCGGGACAGGATATTTATGGCTACACCTTC.

Only one count was recorded for this clone. This chain connects TRBV29-1 to TRBJ1-6, with 10 bases matching TRBD1. J gave up 5 bases and V 4 bases, and 2 bases lay outside the gene matches. This CDR3 has 14 amino acids. Germline V gene sequence: CDR1 SQVTM, CDR2 ANQGSEA. CDR3 DNA: TGCAGCGTTGCCGGGACAGGGGATAATTCACCCCTCCACTTT. The encoded protein is CSVAGTGDNSPLHF.

The V call is TRBV7-2, the J call TRBJ2-7, with D perhaps TRBD2 (5 bases). CDR3 length: 13 residues. CDR1 is SGHTA, CDR2 FQGNSA, per germline. The V and J ends lost 6 bases and 7 bases respectively, with 16 bases between them. The DNA of the CDR3 is TGTGCCAGCAGACTGGGGTTTTCGGGAGAGCAGTACTTC. Translating it yields CASRLGFSGEQYF.

V gene TRBV6-5 combines with J gene TRBJ1-4; 8 bases align to TRBD1. V dropped 6 bases and J dropped 8; count of bases not matched to a gene: 11. In germline, CDR1 is MNHEY, CDR2 SVGAGI. The CDR3 runs to 15 residues. The CDR3: CASRPETGGREKLFF. The DNA for the CDR3 is TGTGCCAGCAGGCCCGAAACAGGGGGTCGGGAAAAACTGTTTTTT.

The chain links TRBV6-2 or TRBV6-3 to TRBJ1-5, with TRBD1 identical over 12 bases. CDR1 is MNHEY and CDR2 is SVGEGT in the germline V gene. V gave up 6 bases and J gave up 4 bases; unmatched junction bases: 10. The CDR3 spans 17 residues. The CDR3 DNA reads as TGTGCCAGCAGCCCTCAGGGGGGACAGGGGGCGAATCAGCCCCAGCATTTT. Its translation is CASSPQGGQGANQPQHF.

The V call is TRBV7-8, the J call TRBJ1-6; no firm D call. Germline CDR1 and CDR2: SGHVS and FQNEAQ. Trimming removed 5 bases from V and 3 bases from J, with 11 bases in between. CDR3 length equals 15 residues. CDR3 residues: CASSRGRNYNSPLHF. In DNA, the CDR3 is TGTGCCAGCAGCCGAGGGCGGAACTATAATTCACCCCTCCACTTT.

This CDR3 is CASSLAGASSSTDTQYF. The DNA of the CDR3 is TGTGCCAGCAGCTTGGCGGGGGCGAGTTCTAGCACAGATACGCAGTATTTT. The V call is TRBV7-9, the J call TRBJ2-3; TRBD2 might be the D (7 bases). V was clipped by 3 bases and J by 0 bases, with 16 bases between them. The CDR3 is made up of 17 amino acids. Germline V lookup: CDR1 SEHNR, CDR2 FQNEAQ (reference sequence).

V is TRBV30 and J is TRBJ2-3; 10 bases are a match to TRBD2. Unmatched junction bases numbered 11, after V lost 0 bases and J lost 8 bases. The CDR3 has 16 amino acids. Per the germline V gene, CDR1 is GTSNPN and CDR2 is SVGIG (reference sequence). The CDR3 reads CAWSVGGTSALLTQYF. The CDR3 bases are TGTGCCTGGAGTGTCGGCGGGACTAGCGCGCTTCTTACGCAGTATTTT.

CDR3 in amino acids: CASSQDRWTSGGVVGTDTQYF. The CDR3 DNA reads as TGTGCCAGCAGCCAAGATAGGTGGACTAGCGGGGGGGTTGTGGGCACAGATACGCAGTATTTT. V usage is TRBV3-1 (or the pseudogene TRBV3-2) and J usage is TRBJ2-3; TRBD2 matches 15 bases. Trimming at V came to 0 bases and at J to 1 base, leaving 11 bases not matched to a gene. The germline V gene encodes CDR1 LGHDT and CDR2 YNNKEL (reference sequence). The CDR3 contains 21 residues.